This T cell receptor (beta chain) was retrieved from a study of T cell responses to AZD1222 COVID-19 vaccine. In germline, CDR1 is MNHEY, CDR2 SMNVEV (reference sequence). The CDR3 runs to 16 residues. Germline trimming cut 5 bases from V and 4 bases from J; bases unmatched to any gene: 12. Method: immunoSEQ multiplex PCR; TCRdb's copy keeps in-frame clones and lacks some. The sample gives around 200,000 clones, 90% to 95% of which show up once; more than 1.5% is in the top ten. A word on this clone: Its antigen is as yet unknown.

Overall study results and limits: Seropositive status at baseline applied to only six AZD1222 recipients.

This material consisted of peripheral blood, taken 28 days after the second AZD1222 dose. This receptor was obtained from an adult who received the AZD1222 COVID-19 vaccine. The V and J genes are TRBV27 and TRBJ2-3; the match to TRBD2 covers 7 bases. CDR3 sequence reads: CASSPRVLAVSDTQYF. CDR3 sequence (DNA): TGTGCCAGCAGTCCCCGGGTGCTAGCGGTGTCAGATACGCAGTATTTT.